Listed here is a single T cell receptor (beta chain). The data originate from a study of blood T cell repertoires in COVID-19. The wider study: The samples span acute and convalescent COVID-19 from the United States, Italy and Spain. From T cells, B-cell-depleted T cells, or PBMCs came the material, which was cDNA or gDNA.

The germline CDR1 and CDR2 sequences are MDHEN and SYDVKM. The CDR3 extends over 15 amino acids. Trimming removed 1 base at V and 4 bases at J, with 11 bases between. Enrollment of patients from Seattle took place during active infection, with longitudinal follow-up. Sequencing used immunoSEQ multiplex PCR; TCRdb keeps in-frame clones, though not all of them. The table shows fewer than 55,000 clones, with 65% to 85% occurring only once. The sequence derives from a woman of 80 years or more with COVID-19, enrolled during active disease. The chain couples TRBV28 to TRBJ1-3, with TRBD1 as a possible D gene (6 bases). Sequenced input: peripheral blood. CDR3 bases: TGTGCCAGCAGTTTATACAGGGCTACGGGAAACACCATATATTTT. Translated, it gives CASSLYRATGNTIYF.